This T cell receptor (beta chain) was sequenced during a study of blood T cells in healthy people across ages. V lost 2 bases to trimming and J lost 5 bases; unmatched junction nucleotides: 10. The CDR3 has 16 residues. Germline CDR1 SGHRS, CDR2 YFSETQ. Primers used in a second PCR of roughly 6 to 11 cycles were a sample-barcoded 5' primer and a J-beta primer mix. In TCRdb, the 5' RACE reads were re-called with MiXCR into one record per CDR3 protein. The table includes about 730,000 distinct CDR3 sequences, 43% detected once. This clonotype was found a few times. J is TRBJ1-5 and V is TRBV5-1; 7 bases fit TRBD1. This receptor was obtained from a woman aged 55-75 years in good health. The sample consisted of blood. CDR3 in DNA: TGCGCCAGCAGCTTCATGGGAGGGACAGATGATCAGCCCCAGCATTTT. Protein: CASSFMGGTDDQPQHF.